This entry concerns a single T cell receptor (beta chain). Its target is unknown. This sample was included in a study of STAT5B mutations in CD4+ large granular lymphocyte leukemia. Profiled with immunoSEQ multiplex PCR; TCRdb holds only in-frame clones, not every one. The sample shows some 8,800 clones, roughly 80% of them seen only once. Study conclusions and caveats: Compared with healthy controls (2/35), patient top clones favored TRBV06 (8/27).

The length of the CDR3 is 16 residues. V dropped 9 bases and J dropped 4; count of bases not matched to a gene: 7. Germline values: CDR1 SNHLY, CDR2 FYNNEI. The sequencing input was PBMCs. This clonotype originated in a man aged 60 to 75 with CD4+ T-cell large granular lymphocyte leukemia. This chain joins TRBV2 and TRBJ2-6; TRBD1 matches at 12 bases. The CDR3 region is CARSGTGGFGANVLTF. The CDR3 nucleotides read TGTGCCAGGTCCGGGACAGGGGGCTTCGGGGCCAACGTCCTGACTTTC.